The following is a TCR beta chain sequence with its context. Its specificity is unknown. Noted treatment: roughly 11-day PBMC culture with coronavirus spike peptide pools or control peptides (ViraFEST assay). This sample is drawn from a study of vaccination and CD4 T cells after COVID-19. Sequenced with the Oncomine TCR Beta short-read assay was DNA taken from cultured CD4+ T cells. TCRdb redid the calling of the PCR reads with MiXCR, one entry per CDR3 protein. Of around 17,000 distinct CDR3 sequences listed, over 45% were seen once; the top ten hold approximately 8.4%. This CDR3 spans 13 amino acids. V dropped 3 bases and J dropped 7 bases, with 12 bases sitting between them.

The receptor was derived from a human donor who had recovered from COVID-19. This chain links TRBV12-3 or TRBV12-4 with TRBJ1-2; D remains unclear. The sample consisted of CD4+ T cells from blood, cultured in vitro. CDR3 in DNA: TGTGCCAGCAGTTTCTCAACGAACGGTGGCTACACCTTC. It specifies CASSFSTNGGYTF.